Below, 23 T cell receptor beta chains from the same sample are listed, as sequenced in a study of lymphopenia after photon versus proton radiotherapy. Generated by immunoSEQ multiplex PCR, the TCRdb table keeps only in-frame clones and is missing some. Among thousands of clones, 88% were seen once, and the ten largest hold about a fifth. Source: peripheral blood, taken from a patient treated with photon-based radiotherapy. The receptor source for this set is a man at least 80 years old with cholangiocarcinoma.

The chain links TRBV5-1 to TRBJ2-1; 7 bases are a match to TRBD1. This CDR3 has 15 residues. CDR1 and CDR2 from the germline V gene are SGHRS and YFSETQ. V shed 0 bases, J shed 1 base, and the junction held 1 base outside the gene matches. Here the CDR3 DNA reads TGCGCCAGCAGCTTGGGGGGACAGTCCTACAATGAGCAGTTCTTC. Translation gives CASSLGGQSYNEQFF.

This rearrangement joins TRBV5-4 to TRBJ2-5; no clear D gene. Trimming stripped 0 bases from V and 2 bases from J, with 8 bases between. CDR1 is SGHNT, CDR2 YYREEE, per germline (reference sequence). This CDR3 contains 14 residues. This CDR3 is CASSLVGIQETQYF. CDR3 DNA: TGTGCCAGCAGCTTGGTGGGGATTCAAGAGACCCAGTACTTC.

V usage is TRBV19 and J usage is TRBJ2-5; D is perhaps TRBD1 or TRBD2 (7 bases each). CDR1 LNHDA and CDR2 SQIVND come from the germline V gene (reference sequence). This CDR3 has 16 residues. The V end lost 3 bases, the J end lost 5 bases, and 19 bases lay between the germline ends. The CDR3 DNA is TGTGCCAGTAGTATTGCCCGGGACAGCGGGAAGGAGACCCAGTACTTC. Residues: CASSIARDSGKETQYF. The full variable domain, with the rest looked up from reference TRBV19 and TRBJ2-5, is DGGITQSPKYLFRKEGQNVTLSCEQNLNHDAMYWYRQDPGQGLRLIYYSQIVNDFQKGDIAEGYSVSREKKESFPLTVTSAQKNPTAFYLCASSIARDSGKETQYFGPGTRLLVL.

The chain joins TRBV18 to TRBJ1-2, with 10 bases that match TRBD1. V lost 3 bases to trimming and J lost 8 bases; unmatched junction nucleotides: 9. CDR1 and CDR2 from the germline V gene are KGHSH and LQKENI. The CDR3 contains 15 residues. The chain's CDR3 is CASSPATGGSGGYTF. In DNA, the CDR3 is TGTGCCAGCTCACCTGCGACAGGGGGCTCTGGAGGCTACACCTTC. Supplemented by reference TRBV18 and TRBJ1-2, the full variable domain reads NAGVMQNPRHLVRRRGQEARLRCSPMKGHSHVYWYRQLPEEGLKFMVYLQKENIIDESGMPKERFSAEFPKEGPSILRIQQVVRGDSAAYFCASSPATGGSGGYTFGSGTRLTVV.

CDR3 bases: TGTGCCAGCTCATCCGGGACATTCAACGGCTACACCTTC. It specifies CASSSGTFNGYTF. The rearrangement links TRBV18 to TRBJ1-2; a weak D match, TRBD1 (6 bases). CDR1 KGHSH and CDR2 LQKENI come from the germline V gene. The CDR3 loop spans 13 amino acids. Trimming removed 5 bases from V and 8 bases from J, with 15 bases in between.

The chain has TRBV7-8 and TRBJ1-1; D possibly corresponds to TRBD1 (5 bases). The CDR3 has 18 residues. With 4 bases removed from V and 4 bases from J, the gap between germline ends came to 25 bases. Germline CDR1 is SGHVS and CDR2 is FQNEAQ. CDR3 protein: CASSSRAGAAAESTEAFF. Here the CDR3 DNA reads TGTGCCAGCAGCTCCCGGGCCGGGGCGGCGGCTGAAAGCACTGAAGCTTTCTTT.

The chain links TRBV10-2 to TRBJ2-7, with a weak D call TRBD1 (6 bases). The CDR3 has 14 residues. Trimming removed 6 bases from V and 6 bases from J, with 18 bases in between. Germline CDR1 WSHSY, CDR2 SAAADI. The DNA of the CDR3 is TGCGCCAGCAGATCGAGCAGGGGAAATTTCGAGCAGTACTTC. It codes for CASRSSRGNFEQYF.

The gene calls are TRBV5-1 and TRBJ2-7, with D unclear. Germline V CDR1 and CDR2: SGHRS, YFSETQ. The CDR3 length is 14 residues. With 1 base removed from V and 0 bases from J, the gap between germline ends came to 8 bases. The CDR3 reads CASSLFYSSYEQYF. Written as DNA, the CDR3 is TGCGCCAGCAGCTTGTTTTATAGCTCCTACGAGCAGTACTTC.

The rearrangement uses TRBV7-6 and TRBJ2-5; 9 nucleotides align to TRBD1. This CDR3 contains 13 residues. Germline V gives CDR1 SGHVS, CDR2 FNYEAQ. Trimming cost V 7 bases and J 5 bases; bases outside gene matches: 5. DNA of the CDR3: TGTGCCAGCACCCTACAGGGGGCGGAGACCCAGTACTTC. Translating it yields CASTLQGAETQYF. Using reference TRBV7-6 and TRBJ2-5 for the parts outside the CDR3, the full variable domain is GAGVSQSPRYKVTKRGQDVALRCDPISGHVSLYWYRQALGQGPEFLTYFNYEAQQDKSGLPNDRFSAERPEGSISTLTIQRTEQRDSAMYRCASTLQGAETQYFGPGTRLLVL.

The genes are TRBV18 and TRBJ2-7; D assignment may be TRBD1 or TRBD2 (6 bases each). The CDR3 sequence is 18 residues long. Germline assignment: CDR1 KGHSH and CDR2 LQKENI. V lost 1 base, J lost 3 bases, and 22 bases lay in between. Here the CDR3 reads CASSPRGPPGKAGYEQYF. The CDR3 nucleotides read TGTGCCAGCTCACCACGGGGGCCCCCAGGGAAAGCGGGCTACGAGCAGTACTTC.

The chain links TRBV10-3 to TRBJ1-4; 9 bases agree with TRBD1. J lost 8 bases, V lost 5 bases, and 9 bases had no gene match. From germline, CDR1 is ENHRY and CDR2 SYGVKD. The CDR3 runs 15 residues. The CDR3 here is CAISSGQGYGEKLFF. The DNA for the CDR3 is TGTGCCATCAGTTCTGGACAGGGGTACGGGGAAAAACTGTTTTTT.

This chain connects TRBV28 to TRBJ2-3, with 8 bases fitting TRBD1. The germline gives CDR1 MDHEN, CDR2 SYDVKM. The CDR3 length is 13 residues. V dropped 11 bases and J dropped 2; count of bases not matched to a gene: 6. CDR3 sequence reads: CAALDRDTDTQYF. The CDR3 coding sequence is TGTGCCGCCCTGGACAGGGACACAGATACGCAGTATTTT. The complete variable domain, with remaining parts taken from reference TRBV28 and TRBJ2-3, reads DVKVTQSSRYLVKRTGEKVFLECVQDMDHENMFWYRQDPGLGLRLIYFSYDVKMKEKGDIPEGYSVSREKKERFSLILESASTNQTSMYLCAALDRDTDTQYFGPGTRLTVL.

This clone was counted a single time. The gene calls are TRBV6-6 and TRBJ2-2, with D unclear. The CDR3 loop spans 15 amino acids. CDR1 is MNHNY and CDR2 is SVGAGI in the germline V gene (reference sequence). The V and J ends lost 5 bases and 7 bases respectively, with 17 bases between them. CDR3 sequence: CASSRPPEDGGELFF. The CDR3 DNA reads TGTGCCAGCAGTCGCCCCCCCGAGGACGGCGGGGAGCTGTTTTTT.

V gene TRBV6-6 combines with J gene TRBJ2-1; D gene unclear. CDR3 length: 11 amino acids. The germline gives CDR1 MNHNY, CDR2 SVGAGI (reference sequence). Trimming stripped 4 bases from V and 10 bases from J, with 8 bases between. CDR3 loop: CASSLGYEQFF. The CDR3 DNA sequence: TGTGCCAGCAGTTTGGGTTACGAGCAGTTCTTC.

J is TRBJ1-2 and V is TRBV5-4, with a possible D match to TRBD1 (5 bases). Germline V gives CDR1 SGHNT, CDR2 YYREEE (reference sequence). The V end lost 0 bases, the J end lost 4 bases, and 13 bases lay between the germline ends. CDR3 length: 15 residues. CDR3 DNA sequence: TGTGCCAGCAGCTTGGGGCCCGACAGAGGCTATGGCTACACCTTC. This translates into CASSLGPDRGYGYTF.

This chain links TRBV30 with TRBJ1-3; D unresolved. Trimming stripped 5 bases from V and 4 bases from J, with 6 bases between. CDR1 and CDR2 from the germline V gene are GTSNPN and SVGIG (reference sequence). This CDR3 comprises 11 residues. CDR3 sequence reads: CAWGGGNTIYF. Written as DNA, the CDR3 is TGTGCCTGGGGAGGGGGAAACACCATATATTTT.

This rearrangement joins TRBV7-8 to TRBJ1-4; D gene ambiguous. The CDR3 consists of 15 residues. Germline CDR1 SGHVS, CDR2 FQNEAQ. The V gene lost 4 bases and the J gene lost 7 bases, with 16 bases spanning the gap. In DNA form, the CDR3 reads TGTGCCAGCAGCTCCTTGCAAGGAGGAGGTGAAAAACTGTTTTTT. The encoded protein is CASSSLQGGGEKLFF.

V usage is TRBV13 and J usage is TRBJ1-1; D is perhaps TRBD1 (6 bases). CDR3 length equals 16 residues. V lost 5 bases and J lost 2, with 18 bases in between. Per the germline V gene, CDR1 is PRHDT and CDR2 is FYEKMQ (reference sequence). In DNA form, the CDR3 reads TGTGCCAGCAGCCAGATGGCAGGGGCACTAAACACTGAAGCTTTCTTT. This sequence encodes CASSQMAGALNTEAFF.

The rearrangement links TRBV28 to TRBJ2-7; 11 nucleotides line up with TRBD2. From germline, CDR1 is MDHEN and CDR2 SYDVKM. The CDR3 sequence is 15 residues long. The V gene end was trimmed by 6 bases and the J gene end by 2 bases; junction bases not matched to a gene: 6. The CDR3 reads CASSSTSGVPYEQYF. The CDR3 DNA sequence: TGTGCCAGCAGCTCGACTAGCGGGGTACCCTACGAGCAGTACTTC.

The CDR3 DNA reads as TGTGCCAGCAGCCCGTCGGGGAGAAAGGGTGGCTACACCTTC. As protein: CASSPSGRKGGYTF. The chain has TRBV5-4 and TRBJ1-2; D gene unclear. The CDR3 is 14 amino acids. Germline values: CDR1 SGHNT, CDR2 YYREEE (reference sequence). Deletions cut 4 bases from V and 7 bases from J, with 17 bases between.

The table lists this clone with a count of one. V is TRBV4-1 and J is TRBJ1-5, with D unresolved. Per germline, CDR1 MGHRA and CDR2 YSYEKL. The V gene lost 4 bases and the J gene lost 9 bases, with 19 bases spanning the gap. The CDR3 sequence is 15 residues long. CDR3 coding DNA: TGCGCCAGCAGCCCTCGCGAGGTCGGAGTGGGGCCCCAGCATTTT. It is translated as CASSPREVGVGPQHF.

V and J are TRBV4-2 and TRBJ1-2, with 11 bases aligning to TRBD1. The germline gives CDR1 LGHNA, CDR2 YNFKEQ. CDR3 length: 15 amino acids. Trimming took 4 bases from V and 5 from J; bases not matched to a gene: 6. The CDR3, as DNA: TGTGCCAGCAGCCCTGGACAGGGGGCGGTGTATGGCTACACCTTC. Residues: CASSPGQGAVYGYTF.

V is TRBV7-7 and J is TRBJ2-5; 8 bases are shared with TRBD1. This CDR3 has 15 residues. Germline lookup yields CDR1 SSHAT and CDR2 FNYEAQ (reference sequence). V lost 3 bases to trimming and J lost 5 bases; unmatched junction nucleotides: 8. The CDR3 loop reads CASSFGQGVGETQYF. The CDR3, as DNA: TGTGCCAGCAGCTTCGGACAGGGTGTCGGGGAGACCCAGTACTTC. Variable domain in full (rest from reference TRBV7-7 and TRBJ2-5): GAGVSQSPRYKVTKRGQDVTLRCDPISSHATLYWYQQALGQGPEFLTYFNYEAQPDKSGLPSDRFSAERPEGSISTLTIQRTEQRDSAMYRCASSFGQGVGETQYFGPGTRLLVL.